The 31 T cell receptor beta chains listed next were all sequenced from one sample in a study of cytomegalovirus exposure and HLA in healthy donors. 60 Vbeta and 13 Jbeta primers were used in PCR. TCRdb's table, derived via immunoSEQ multiplex PCR, lists solely in-frame clones and lacks some. The sample includes some 150,000 clones, 80% of them seen just once. Sequencing was performed on PBMCs. Every receptor here comes from a female donor in good health and CMV-seronegative.

In this sample, this clone turned up a few times. CDR3 in DNA: TGCGCCAGCAGCCCACAGGGCACCCTAGCCAATGAGCAGTTCTTC. It codes for CASSPQGTLANEQFF. The genes are TRBV5-1 and TRBJ2-1; D is possibly TRBD1 (6 bases). The ends were cut back, 4 bases at V and 6 bases at J, with 17 bases in the middle. CDR1 is SGHRS and CDR2 is YFSETQ in the germline V gene. This CDR3 is built from 15 residues.

This sequence joins TRBV12-5 and TRBJ2-1, with TRBD2 matching over 11 bases. The CDR3 is 16 residues long. Germline CDR1 is LGHNT and CDR2 is FRNRAP. Germline trimming cut 4 bases from V and 3 bases from J; bases unmatched to any gene: 5. CDR3 residues: CASGSLAGGIYNEQFF. For the CDR3, the DNA is TGTGCTAGTGGTTCTTTAGCGGGAGGGATCTACAATGAGCAGTTCTTC.

CDR3 loop: CASSYSGREASNEQFF. The CDR3 nucleotides read TGTGCCAGCAGTTACAGTGGGAGGGAGGCCTCGAATGAGCAGTTCTTC. The V call is TRBV6-5, the J call TRBJ2-1, with TRBD2 identical over 7 bases. V was pared by 2 bases and J by 7 bases, with 11 bases of the junction left unmatched. The CDR3 is 16 amino acids. Germline V gene sequence: CDR1 MNHEY, CDR2 SVGAGI.

This clone occurred once. The rearrangement uses TRBV5-4 and TRBJ2-5, with D tentatively TRBD2 (6 bases). The germline gives CDR1 SGHNT, CDR2 YYREEE (reference sequence). The CDR3 extends over 14 amino acids. Trimming shortened V by 2 bases and J by 5 bases, and 13 bases separated the two germline ends. In DNA form, the CDR3 reads TGTGCCAGCAGCTTATGGGGGGATGGTGAGACCCAGTACTTC. It encodes CASSLWGDGETQYF.

The chain recombines TRBV6-6 with TRBJ1-2; 7 bases are shared with TRBD1. The CDR3 has 13 amino acids. Germline CDR1 MNHNY, CDR2 SVGAGI (reference sequence). V shed 6 bases, J shed 3 bases, and the junction held 4 bases outside the gene matches. The CDR3 DNA reads TGTGCCAGCAGCCGGACAGGCGACTATGGCTACACCTTC. Translating it yields CASSRTGDYGYTF.

This chain connects TRBV11-3 to TRBJ1-1, with 7 bases identical to TRBD1. Trimming took 5 bases from V and 1 from J; bases not matched to a gene: 4. Germline V gene data show CDR1 as SGHNT and CDR2 as YENEEA. This CDR3 is 14 amino acids long. The CDR3 region has the DNA TGTGCCAGCAGCCCACAGGGGACGAACACTGAAGCTTTCTTT. It is translated as CASSPQGTNTEAFF.

This clone was observed a few times. The chain joins TRBV4-2 to TRBJ2-1; D gene unclear. From germline, CDR1 is LGHNA and CDR2 YNFKEQ. The CDR3 is 12 residues long. With 0 bases removed from V and 9 bases from J, the gap between germline ends came to 6 bases. CDR3 DNA sequence: TGTGCCAGCAGCCAAGATCAGTCTGAGCAGTTCTTC. Its translation is CASSQDQSEQFF.

This clone was counted only a few times. The rearrangement links TRBV4-1 to TRBJ2-7; TRBD2 matches at 10 bases. Germline CDR1 and CDR2: MGHRA and YSYEKL. V trimming: 4 bases; J trimming: 7 bases; junction bases outside the gene matches: 10. The CDR3 runs to 15 residues. The CDR3 nucleotides read TGCGCCAGCAGCCTAACGAGTCTAGCGGGAGTGGAGCAGTACTTC. Translating it yields CASSLTSLAGVEQYF.

V usage is TRBV19 and J usage is TRBJ1-1; D unresolved. This CDR3 spans 15 amino acids. V lost 3 bases and J lost 0, with 11 bases in between. Germline CDR1 is LNHDA and CDR2 is SQIVND (reference sequence). The CDR3 is CASSIPEALNTEAFF. The CDR3 nucleotides are TGTGCCAGTAGTATCCCCGAGGCCCTGAACACTGAAGCTTTCTTT.

The V and J genes are TRBV5-1 and TRBJ2-7, with a weak D call TRBD1 (6 bases). V lost 4 bases to trimming and J lost 5 bases, with 13 bases between them. Per the germline V gene, CDR1 is SGHRS and CDR2 is YFSETQ. The CDR3 is 13 amino acids. The CDR3 nucleotides read TGCGCCAGCAGCCCGGGACCAGGGGACGAGCAGTACTTC. Translating gives CASSPGPGDEQYF.

This chain connects TRBV7-9 to TRBJ1-1; the match to TRBD1 covers 7 bases. V dropped 5 bases and J dropped 1; count of bases not matched to a gene: 4. The CDR3 extends over 14 amino acids. Germline V CDR1 and CDR2: SEHNR, FQNEAQ (reference sequence). The CDR3 loop is CASSPRTGNTEAFF. The CDR3 region has the DNA TGTGCCAGCAGCCCCCGGACAGGGAACACTGAAGCTTTCTTT.

V gene TRBV6-6 combines with J gene TRBJ1-1; 7 nucleotides align to TRBD1. The germline gives CDR1 MNHNY, CDR2 SVGAGI (reference sequence). CDR3 size: 14 residues. The V and J ends lost 2 bases and 8 bases, in that order; junction bases with no gene match: 8. The CDR3, as DNA: TGTGCCAGCAGTTACACCCTGGGGACAGAAGAAGCTTTCTTT. Amino acids: CASSYTLGTEEAFF.

This clone was seen only once. V is TRBV7-9 and J is TRBJ1-1; D gene unclear. Germline CDR1 and CDR2: SEHNR and FQNEAQ (reference sequence). V was trimmed by 2 bases and J by 1 base, leaving 11 bases between them. The length of the CDR3 is 15 residues. CDR3 DNA: TGTGCCAGCAGCTTATCTACAGTAACGAACACTGAAGCTTTCTTT. Residues: CASSLSTVTNTEAFF.

The V and J genes are TRBV9 and TRBJ2-7; 9 nucleotides line up with TRBD2. Germline lookup yields CDR1 SGDLS and CDR2 YYNGEE. V shed 5 bases and J 3 bases; nucleotides not matched to a gene: 9. The CDR3 spans 15 residues. The CDR3 loop reads CASSSTSGSHYEQYF. The CDR3 DNA is TGTGCCAGCAGTTCAACTAGCGGGTCACACTACGAGCAGTACTTC.

This chain joins TRBV28 and TRBJ1-1; D call uncertain. This CDR3 spans 13 amino acids. V lost 6 bases, J lost 1 base, and 9 bases lay in between. CDR1 is MDHEN and CDR2 is SYDVKM in the germline V gene. CDR3 amino acids: CASRPSTNTEAFF. Written as DNA, the CDR3 is TGTGCCAGCAGACCAAGCACGAACACTGAAGCTTTCTTT.

The chain recombines TRBV6-5 with TRBJ1-1, with D hard to call. V was pared by 6 bases and J by 2 bases, with 13 bases between. This CDR3 contains 14 residues. Looked up from germline, CDR1 is MNHEY and CDR2 is SVGAGI. The CDR3 DNA reads TGTGCCAGCAGACCTCGGAGGAGTAACACTGAAGCTTTCTTT. This gives the protein CASRPRRSNTEAFF.

This chain joins TRBV25-1 and TRBJ1-3; D remains unclear. This CDR3 contains 16 residues. Germline loops: CDR1 MGHDK, CDR2 SYGVNS. Trimming pared 2 bases from V and 2 bases from J, leaving 13 bases between. The CDR3 loop is CASSEIGGLTGNTIYF. The CDR3 bases are TGTGCCAGCAGTGAAATAGGAGGGTTGACTGGAAACACCATATATTTT.

The chain is built from TRBV2 and TRBJ1-2; D is perhaps TRBD1 (6 bases). The CDR3 loop spans 15 amino acids. Germline assignment: CDR1 SNHLY and CDR2 FYNNEI. The V end lost 6 bases, the J end lost 0 bases, and 14 bases lay between the germline ends. The CDR3 reads CASSKDRRANYGYTF. The CDR3 region has the DNA TGTGCCAGCAGCAAAGACAGGAGAGCTAACTATGGCTACACCTTC.

This chain connects TRBV7-9 to TRBJ1-5; D unresolved. Germline V gives CDR1 SEHNR, CDR2 FQNEAQ (reference sequence). The CDR3 length is 17 residues. The V end was cut by 1 base, the J end by 2 bases, with 15 bases between. CDR3 residues: CASSLGGPGFGNQPQHF. The CDR3 DNA is TGTGCCAGCAGCTTAGGAGGGCCGGGGTTCGGCAATCAGCCCCAGCATTTT.

The chain recombines TRBV29-1 with TRBJ1-5; weak D call: TRBD1 (5 bases). Trimming left V 4 bases short and J 7 bases short, with 14 bases between. In germline, CDR1 is SQVTM, CDR2 ANQGSEA. The CDR3 has 13 residues. In nucleotides, the CDR3 is TGCAGCGTTGGACTACCGGGGGAACAGCCCCAGCATTTT. Amino acid sequence: CSVGLPGEQPQHF.

In DNA, the CDR3 is TGCAGCGTTGGACAGGACGATATGGATAGCTACACCTTC. Its protein product is CSVGQDDMDSYTF. The rearrangement joins TRBV29-1 to TRBJ1-2, with TRBD1 as a possible D gene (6 bases). The CDR3 has 13 amino acids. V was trimmed by 4 bases and J by 9 bases, leaving 18 bases between them. CDR1 is SQVTM and CDR2 is ANQGSEA in the germline V gene.

This chain uses TRBV27 with TRBJ2-1, with D uncertain. V lost 2 bases and J 9 bases, leaving 5 bases between the germline ends. Germline CDR1 reads MNHEY; CDR2 reads SMNVEV (reference sequence). The CDR3 totals 11 residues. In nucleotides, the CDR3 is TGTGCCAGCAGTTTAGGCACTGAGCAGTTCTTC. It specifies CASSLGTEQFF.

CDR3 bases: TGTGCCAGCAGTTTAACCCTGCTTGGGACAGACCCGGAAAGGATCTTCTTC. Translation: CASSLTLLGTDPERIFF. The rearrangement joins TRBV27 to TRBJ2-1, with TRBD1 identical over 7 bases. Germline V gives CDR1 MNHEY, CDR2 SMNVEV (reference sequence). CDR3 size: 17 residues. The junction had 23 bases not matched to a gene; V was cut back by 2 bases and J by 16 bases.

This chain links TRBV27 with TRBJ2-1; D may be TRBD2 (6 bases). The V end was cut by 3 bases, the J end by 7 bases, with 16 bases between. Germline V gene sequence: CDR1 MNHEY, CDR2 SMNVEV (reference sequence). The CDR3 runs to 15 residues. The DNA of the CDR3 is TGTGCCAGCAGTTTCGCCGGAGGGTCGGAGAATGAGCAGTTCTTC. This sequence encodes CASSFAGGSENEQFF.

This sequence joins TRBV7-9 and TRBJ2-5; 7 nucleotides agree with TRBD1. Germline assignment: CDR1 SEHNR and CDR2 FQNEAQ (reference sequence). This CDR3 spans 16 amino acids. With V trimmed by 5 bases and J by 5 bases, 14 bases remained unmatched. This chain's CDR3 is CASSTNRQGRVETQYF. The CDR3 DNA reads TGTGCCAGCAGCACCAACCGACAGGGCCGAGTGGAGACCCAGTACTTC.

The chain couples TRBV28 to TRBJ1-3; D is possibly TRBD1 (5 bases). The CDR3 has 16 residues. Trimming stripped 5 bases from V and 3 bases from J, with 17 bases between. Germline CDR1 MDHEN, CDR2 SYDVKM. The CDR3 spells CASSPSTQGGGNTIYF. CDR3 nucleotides: TGTGCCAGCAGTCCATCCACGCAGGGTGGTGGAAACACCATATATTTT.

This chain connects TRBV28 to TRBJ1-1; TRBD1 might be the D (6 bases). The germline V gene encodes CDR1 MDHEN and CDR2 SYDVKM. There are 15 residues in the CDR3. V was pared by 2 bases and J by 2 bases, with 12 bases between. The CDR3 region has the DNA TGTGCCAGCAGTTTAAGGACAGCCGGTAACACTGAAGCTTTCTTT. This encodes CASSLRTAGNTEAFF.

V gene TRBV15 combines with J gene TRBJ2-3, with a possible D match to TRBD2 (5 bases). Trimming cost V 1 base and J 1 base, with 9 bases left between them. The CDR3 totals 15 residues. Germline values: CDR1 LNHNV, CDR2 YYDKDF (reference sequence). The CDR3 protein is CATSRVRAGTDTQYF. As DNA, the CDR3 is TGTGCCACCAGCAGAGTGCGGGCGGGCACAGATACGCAGTATTTT.

This clone was found a few times. CDR3 loop: CASAIAVNTEAFF. The CDR3 DNA reads as TGTGCCAGTGCTATTGCGGTGAACACTGAAGCTTTCTTT. The chain joins TRBV19 to TRBJ1-1; D remains unclear. This CDR3 is built from 13 residues. Trimming left V 8 bases short and J 0 bases short, with 10 bases between. Germline lookup yields CDR1 LNHDA and CDR2 SQIVND (reference sequence). The complete variable domain, with remaining parts taken from reference TRBV19 and TRBJ1-1, reads DGGITQSPKYLFRKEGQNVTLSCEQNLNHDAMYWYRQDPGQGLRLIYYSQIVNDFQKGDIAEGYSVSREKKESFPLTVTSAQKNPTAFYLCASAIAVNTEAFFGQGTRLTVV.

The rearrangement joins TRBV7-9 to TRBJ2-3; 13 positions agree with TRBD2. From germline, CDR1 is SEHNR and CDR2 FQNEAQ (reference sequence). The V and J ends lost 5 bases and 5 bases, in that order; junction bases with no gene match: 10. CDR3 length equals 17 residues. As DNA, the CDR3 is TGTGCCAGCAGCGCCCGGAGGACTAGCGGGAGACAAGATACGCAGTATTTT. Protein: CASSARRTSGRQDTQYF.

The genes are TRBV18 and TRBJ1-5, with 10 bases matching TRBD1. V lost 4 bases and J lost 6; bases outside the gene matches: 6. The CDR3 totals 15 residues. CDR1 is KGHSH, CDR2 LQKENI, per germline. The CDR3 sequence: CASSQDRGRFQPQHF. The CDR3 DNA follows: TGTGCCAGCTCACAGGACAGGGGGAGATTTCAGCCCCAGCATTTT. The variable domain in full, with the rest retrieved from reference TRBV18 and TRBJ1-5, is NAGVMQNPRHLVRRRGQEARLRCSPMKGHSHVYWYRQLPEEGLKFMVYLQKENIIDESGMPKERFSAEFPKEGPSILRIQQVVRGDSAAYFCASSQDRGRFQPQHFGDGTRLSIL.